The clone carrying this T cell receptor beta chain was detected ten times or more. Its cognate antigen is unknown. From germline, CDR1 is DFQATT and CDR2 SNEGSKA (reference sequence). This CDR3 contains 14 residues. The trim removed 0 bases at V and 5 bases at J, leaving 3 bases unmatched. Patients with uncontrolled infections, other autoimmune diseases, pregnancy or lactation were excluded. The PBMCs studied were ones that came from about 10 ml fresh peripheral blood. The sample is drawn from a study of T cells in Graves' hyperthyroidism and ophthalmopathy. Overall study context: The initial diagnosis was the point when peripheral blood was collected, ahead of any treatment.

RNA transcripts yielded amplified TCR beta CDR3 regions. TCR CDR3 regions were first amplified by RT-PCR with HTBI primers. TCRdb itself ran the multiplex PCR reads through MiXCR, one entry per CDR3 protein. Here the sample spans about 590,000 distinct CDR3 sequences, 13% to 15% being singletons. Study-level points and caveats: Most thyroid clonotypes expanded above 0.001 were also detected in blood.

The sample taken for sequencing was blood. This clonotype was sampled from a woman between 18 and 29 years old with Graves' ophthalmopathy. The chain employs TRBV20-1 and TRBJ2-1; 8 bases map to TRBD2. In DNA form, the CDR3 reads TGCAGTGCTAGAGAGAAACTAGCGGACAATGAGCAGTTCTTC. Amino acids: CSAREKLADNEQFF.